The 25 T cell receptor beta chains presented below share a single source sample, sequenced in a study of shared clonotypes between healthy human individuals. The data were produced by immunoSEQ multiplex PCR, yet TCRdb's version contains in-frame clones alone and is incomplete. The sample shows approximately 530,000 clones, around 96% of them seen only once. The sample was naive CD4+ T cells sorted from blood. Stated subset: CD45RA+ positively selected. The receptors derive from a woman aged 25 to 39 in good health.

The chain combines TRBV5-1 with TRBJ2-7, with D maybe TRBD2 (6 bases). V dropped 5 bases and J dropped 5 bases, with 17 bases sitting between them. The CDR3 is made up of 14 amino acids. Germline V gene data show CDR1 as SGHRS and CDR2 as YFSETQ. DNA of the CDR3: TGCGCCAGCAGTAAGGCGCGGGACGACAACGAGCAGTACTTC. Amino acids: CASSKARDDNEQYF.

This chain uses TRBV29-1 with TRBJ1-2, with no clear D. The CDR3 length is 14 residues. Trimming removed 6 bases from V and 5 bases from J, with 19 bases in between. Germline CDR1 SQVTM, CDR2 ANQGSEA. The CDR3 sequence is CSVPASTVRYGYTF. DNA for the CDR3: TGCAGCGTCCCAGCCAGCACCGTGCGGTATGGCTACACCTTC. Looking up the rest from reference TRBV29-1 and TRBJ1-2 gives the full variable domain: SAVISQKPSRDICQRGTSLTIQCQVDSQVTMMFWYRQQPGQSLTLIATANQGSEATYESGFVIDKFPISRPNLTFSTLTVSNMSPEDSSIYLCSVPASTVRYGYTFGSGTRLTVV.

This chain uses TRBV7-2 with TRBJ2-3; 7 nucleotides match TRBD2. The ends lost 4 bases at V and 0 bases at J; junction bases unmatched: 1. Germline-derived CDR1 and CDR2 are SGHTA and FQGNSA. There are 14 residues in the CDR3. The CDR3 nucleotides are TGTGCCAGCAGCTGGGACTACAGCACAGATACGCAGTATTTT. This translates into CASSWDYSTDTQYF.

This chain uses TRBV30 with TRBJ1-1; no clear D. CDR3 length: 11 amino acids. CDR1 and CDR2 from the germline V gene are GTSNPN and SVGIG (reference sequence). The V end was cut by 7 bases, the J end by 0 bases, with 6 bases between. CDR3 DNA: TGTGCCTTGGTTTTGAACACTGAAGCTTTCTTT. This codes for CALVLNTEAFF.

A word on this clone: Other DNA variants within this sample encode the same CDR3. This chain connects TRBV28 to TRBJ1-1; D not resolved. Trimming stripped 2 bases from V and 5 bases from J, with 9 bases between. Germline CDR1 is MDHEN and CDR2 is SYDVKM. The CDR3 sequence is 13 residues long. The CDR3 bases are TGTGCCAGCAGTTTAGGTTTGGGAACTGAAGCTTTCTTT. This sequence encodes CASSLGLGTEAFF.

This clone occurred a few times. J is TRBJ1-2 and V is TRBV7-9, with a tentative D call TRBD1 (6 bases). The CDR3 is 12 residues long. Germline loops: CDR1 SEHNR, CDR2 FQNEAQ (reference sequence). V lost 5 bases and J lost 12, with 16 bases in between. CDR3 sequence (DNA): TGTGCCAGCAGCCCCCCGGAAGGGGGGGACACCTTC. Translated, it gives CASSPPEGGDTF.

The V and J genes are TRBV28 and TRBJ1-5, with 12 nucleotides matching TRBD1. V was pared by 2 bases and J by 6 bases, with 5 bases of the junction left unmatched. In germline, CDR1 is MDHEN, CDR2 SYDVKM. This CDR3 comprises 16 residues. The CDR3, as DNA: TGTGCCAGCAGTTTAGGGGACAGGGGGCGAGGTCAGCCCCAGCATTTT. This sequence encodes CASSLGDRGRGQPQHF.

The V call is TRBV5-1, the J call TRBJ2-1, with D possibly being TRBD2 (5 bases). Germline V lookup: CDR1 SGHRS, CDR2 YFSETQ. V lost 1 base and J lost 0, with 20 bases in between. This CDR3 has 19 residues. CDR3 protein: CASSLPLTVGASSYNEQFF. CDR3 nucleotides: TGCGCCAGCAGCTTGCCCCTTACAGTGGGAGCGAGCTCCTACAATGAGCAGTTCTTC.

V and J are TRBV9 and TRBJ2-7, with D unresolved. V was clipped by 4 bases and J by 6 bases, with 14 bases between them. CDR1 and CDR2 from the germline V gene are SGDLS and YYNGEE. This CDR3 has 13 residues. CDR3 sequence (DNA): TGTGCCAGCAGCATCGACACAGTCGGCGAGCAGTACTTC. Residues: CASSIDTVGEQYF.

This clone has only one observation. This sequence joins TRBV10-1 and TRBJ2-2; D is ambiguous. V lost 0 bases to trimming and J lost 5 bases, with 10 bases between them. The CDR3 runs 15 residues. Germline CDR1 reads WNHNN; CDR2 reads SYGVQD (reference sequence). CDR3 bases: TGCGCCAGCAGTGAGTCCACCGACGGAACCGGGGAGCTGTTTTTT. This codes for CASSESTDGTGELFF.

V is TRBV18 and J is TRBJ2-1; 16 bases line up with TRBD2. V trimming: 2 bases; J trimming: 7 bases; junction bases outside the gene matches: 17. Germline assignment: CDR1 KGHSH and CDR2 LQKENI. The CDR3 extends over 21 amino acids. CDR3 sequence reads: CASSPFVQGTSGRAGLNEQFF. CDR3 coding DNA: TGTGCCAGCTCACCATTCGTGCAGGGGACTAGCGGGAGGGCCGGTTTAAATGAGCAGTTCTTC.

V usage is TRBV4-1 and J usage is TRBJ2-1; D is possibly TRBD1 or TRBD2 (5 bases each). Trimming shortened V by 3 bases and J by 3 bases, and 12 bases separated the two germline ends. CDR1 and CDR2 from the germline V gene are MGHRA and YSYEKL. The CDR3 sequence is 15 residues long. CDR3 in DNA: TGCGCCAGCAGCCAGGAACGGGACCGCTACAATGAGCAGTTCTTC. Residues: CASSQERDRYNEQFF.

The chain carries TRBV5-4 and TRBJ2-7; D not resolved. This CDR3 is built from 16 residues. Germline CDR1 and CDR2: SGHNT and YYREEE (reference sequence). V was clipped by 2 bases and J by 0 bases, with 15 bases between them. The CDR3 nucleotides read TGTGCCAGCAGCTTCCCCGGCGGTCCGAGCTCCTACGAGCAGTACTTC. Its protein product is CASSFPGGPSSYEQYF.

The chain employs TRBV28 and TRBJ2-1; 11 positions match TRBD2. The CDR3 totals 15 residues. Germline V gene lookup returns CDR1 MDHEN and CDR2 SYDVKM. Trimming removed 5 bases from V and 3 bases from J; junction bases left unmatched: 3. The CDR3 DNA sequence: TGTGCCAGCAGTCAGACTAGCGGGATCTACAATGAGCAGTTCTTC. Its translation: CASSQTSGIYNEQFF.

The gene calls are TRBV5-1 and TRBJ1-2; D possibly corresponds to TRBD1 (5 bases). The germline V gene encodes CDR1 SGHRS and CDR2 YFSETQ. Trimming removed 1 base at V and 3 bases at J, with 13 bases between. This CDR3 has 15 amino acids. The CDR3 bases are TGCGCCAGCAGCTTGTCCGGGACCGAGGACTATGGCTACACCTTC. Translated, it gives CASSLSGTEDYGYTF.

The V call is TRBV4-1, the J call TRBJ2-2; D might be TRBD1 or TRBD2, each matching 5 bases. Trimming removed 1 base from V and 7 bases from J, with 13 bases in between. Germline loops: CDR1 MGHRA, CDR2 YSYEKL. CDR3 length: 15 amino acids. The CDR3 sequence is CASSQAPSRVGELFF. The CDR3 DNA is TGCGCCAGCAGCCAAGCTCCTAGCAGGGTCGGGGAGCTGTTTTTT.

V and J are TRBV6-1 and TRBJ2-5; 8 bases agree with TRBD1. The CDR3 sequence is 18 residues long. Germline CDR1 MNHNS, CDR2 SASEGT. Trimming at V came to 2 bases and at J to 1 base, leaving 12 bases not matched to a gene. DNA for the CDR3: TGTGCCAGCAGTGAACTTTCGGCAGGGGGCCTCCCCCAAGAGACCCAGTACTTC. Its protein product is CASSELSAGGLPQETQYF.

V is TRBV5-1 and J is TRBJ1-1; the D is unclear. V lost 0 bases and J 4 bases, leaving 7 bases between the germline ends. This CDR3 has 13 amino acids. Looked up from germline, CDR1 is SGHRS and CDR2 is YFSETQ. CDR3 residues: CASSLAVSTEAFF. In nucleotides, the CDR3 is TGCGCCAGCAGCTTGGCGGTCTCCACTGAAGCTTTCTTT.

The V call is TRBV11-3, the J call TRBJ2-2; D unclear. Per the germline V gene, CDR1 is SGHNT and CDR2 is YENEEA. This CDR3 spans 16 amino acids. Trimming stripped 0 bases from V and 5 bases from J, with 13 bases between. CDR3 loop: CASSLDKWVETGELFF. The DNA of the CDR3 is TGTGCCAGCAGCTTAGATAAATGGGTGGAGACCGGGGAGCTGTTTTTT.

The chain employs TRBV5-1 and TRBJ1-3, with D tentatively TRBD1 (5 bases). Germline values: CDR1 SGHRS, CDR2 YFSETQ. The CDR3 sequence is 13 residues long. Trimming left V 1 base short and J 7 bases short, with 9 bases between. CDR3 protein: CASSLREGNTIYF. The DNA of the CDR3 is TGCGCCAGCAGCTTGAGGGAGGGGAACACCATATATTTT.

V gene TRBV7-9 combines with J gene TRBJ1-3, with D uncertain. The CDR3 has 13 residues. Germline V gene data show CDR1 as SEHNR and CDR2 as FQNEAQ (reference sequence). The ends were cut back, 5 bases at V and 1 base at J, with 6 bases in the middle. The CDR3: CASSPPSGNTIYF. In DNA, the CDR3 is TGTGCCAGCAGCCCTCCATCTGGAAACACCATATATTTT.

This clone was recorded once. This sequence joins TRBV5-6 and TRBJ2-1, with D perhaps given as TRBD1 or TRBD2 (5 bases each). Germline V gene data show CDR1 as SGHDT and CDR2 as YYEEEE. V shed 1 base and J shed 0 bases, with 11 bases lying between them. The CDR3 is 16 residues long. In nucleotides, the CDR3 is TGTGCCAGCAGCTTGAATCCAGGGAGCTCCTACAATGAGCAGTTCTTC. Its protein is CASSLNPGSSYNEQFF. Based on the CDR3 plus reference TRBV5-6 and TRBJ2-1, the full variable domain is DAGVTQSPTHLIKTRGQQVTLRCSPKSGHDTVSWYQQALGQGPQFIFQYYEEEERQRGNFPDRFSGHQFPNYSSELNVNALLLGDSALYLCASSLNPGSSYNEQFFGPGTRLTVL.

DNA of the CDR3: TGTGCCAGTAGTGTACAACTAGTAACCGGGGAGCTGTTTTTT. Translation: CASSVQLVTGELFF. This chain joins TRBV19 and TRBJ2-2; tentatively, D is TRBD2 (5 bases). The ends were cut back, 5 bases at V and 5 bases at J, with 12 bases in the middle. CDR1 is LNHDA, CDR2 SQIVND, per germline (reference sequence). The CDR3 loop spans 14 amino acids.

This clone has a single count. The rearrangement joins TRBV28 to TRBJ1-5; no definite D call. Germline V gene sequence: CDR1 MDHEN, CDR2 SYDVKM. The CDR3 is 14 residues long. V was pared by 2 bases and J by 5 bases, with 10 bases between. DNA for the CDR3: TGTGCCAGCAGTTTAGGTCCAGTACATCAGCCCCAGCATTTT. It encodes CASSLGPVHQPQHF.

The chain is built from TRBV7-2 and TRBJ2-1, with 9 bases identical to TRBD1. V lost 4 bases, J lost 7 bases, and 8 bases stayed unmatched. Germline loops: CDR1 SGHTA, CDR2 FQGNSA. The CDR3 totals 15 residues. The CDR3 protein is CASSSVQGALNEQFF. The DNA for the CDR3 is TGTGCCAGCAGCTCAGTACAGGGGGCGCTTAATGAGCAGTTCTTC. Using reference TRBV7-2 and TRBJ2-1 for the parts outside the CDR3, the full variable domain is GAGVSQSPSNKVTEKGKDVELRCDPISGHTALYWYRQSLGQGLEFLIYFQGNSAPDKSGLPSDRFSAERTGGSVSTLTIQRTQQEDSAVYLCASSSVQGALNEQFFGPGTRLTVL.